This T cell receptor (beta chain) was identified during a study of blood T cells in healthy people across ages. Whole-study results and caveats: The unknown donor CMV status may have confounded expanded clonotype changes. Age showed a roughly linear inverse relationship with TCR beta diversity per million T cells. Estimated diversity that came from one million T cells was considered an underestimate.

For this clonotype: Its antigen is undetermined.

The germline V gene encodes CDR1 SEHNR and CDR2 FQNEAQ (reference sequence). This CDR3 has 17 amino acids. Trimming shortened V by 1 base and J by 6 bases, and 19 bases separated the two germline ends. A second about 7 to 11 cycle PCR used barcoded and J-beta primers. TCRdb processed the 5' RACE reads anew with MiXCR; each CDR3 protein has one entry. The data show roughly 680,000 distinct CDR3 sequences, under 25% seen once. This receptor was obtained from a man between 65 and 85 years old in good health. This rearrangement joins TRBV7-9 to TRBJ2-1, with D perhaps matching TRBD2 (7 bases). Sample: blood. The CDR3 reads CASSLEGGQIGGNEQFF. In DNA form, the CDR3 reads TGTGCCAGCAGCTTAGAGGGGGGGCAGATAGGCGGCAATGAGCAGTTCTTC.